The 30 T cell receptor beta chains reported below all come from one sample, sequenced in a study of T cell responses to AZD1222 COVID-19 vaccine. TCRdb keeps only in-frame clones here, not all; method: immunoSEQ multiplex PCR. The repertoire consists of around 110,000 clones, with around 91% occurring once and the leading ten covering roughly 1.6%. The sample here was peripheral blood, taken 28 days after the second AZD1222 dose. The receptor set was obtained from an adult who received the AZD1222 COVID-19 vaccine.

The CDR3, as DNA: TGTGCCAGCAGCTTGGGTCGGACTTTTAATGAAAAACTGTTTTTT. This translates into CASSLGRTFNEKLFF. The chain combines TRBV5-8 with TRBJ1-4, with D unclear. CDR1 SGHTS and CDR2 YDEGEE come from the germline V gene. The V gene lost 0 bases and the J gene lost 4 bases, with 10 bases spanning the gap. This CDR3 has 15 residues.

This chain links TRBV27 with TRBJ1-4; TRBD1 might be the D (5 bases). The CDR3 spans 15 residues. Trimming took 8 bases from V and 7 from J, leaving 20 bases between them. Germline V lookup: CDR1 MNHEY, CDR2 SMNVEV (reference sequence). CDR3: CASSRSGTHPEKLFF. In DNA, the CDR3 is TGTGCCAGCTCCAGATCCGGGACCCACCCTGAAAAACTGTTTTTT.

The chain uses TRBV7-2 and TRBJ1-1, with D tentatively TRBD1 (6 bases). Trimming cost V 5 bases and J 0 bases, with 16 bases left between them. Per the germline V gene, CDR1 is SGHTA and CDR2 is FQGNSA. The CDR3 is made up of 16 amino acids. Here the CDR3 DNA reads TGTGCCAGCAGCCCTGGACCTGCAGGGGTGAACACTGAAGCTTTCTTT. Translating it yields CASSPGPAGVNTEAFF. Using reference TRBV7-2 and TRBJ1-1 for the parts outside the CDR3, the full variable domain is GAGVSQSPSNKVTEKGKDVELRCDPISGHTALYWYRQSLGQGLEFLIYFQGNSAPDKSGLPSDRFSAERTGGSVSTLTIQRTQQEDSAVYLCASSPGPAGVNTEAFFGQGTRLTVV.

The genes are TRBV13 and TRBJ2-1, with D tentatively TRBD1 (6 bases). Between the trimmed V and J ends, which lost 4 bases and 7 bases, there was a span of 20 bases. The CDR3 covers 16 residues. Germline-derived CDR1 and CDR2 are PRHDT and FYEKMQ (reference sequence). The CDR3 bases are TGTGCCAGCAGCTCGAAAACGGGACACTCTTCTAATGAGCAGTTCTTC. It translates to CASSSKTGHSSNEQFF.

The genes are TRBV29-1 and TRBJ1-2, with D possibly matching TRBD1 (6 bases). Trimming pared 0 bases from V and 0 bases from J, leaving 14 bases between. CDR3 length equals 16 residues. Germline assignment: CDR1 SQVTM and CDR2 ANQGSEA. The CDR3 reads CSVEDHGGPPNYGYTF. The CDR3 DNA reads TGCAGCGTTGAAGATCACGGGGGGCCCCCTAACTATGGCTACACCTTC.

This clone came up a few times. The genes are TRBV11-3 and TRBJ2-5; no definite D call. The CDR3 is 13 residues long. Germline values: CDR1 SGHNT, CDR2 YENEEA. V lost 0 bases and J lost 5, with 7 bases in between. The CDR3 loop reads CASSLDLGETQYF. The CDR3 DNA sequence: TGTGCCAGCAGCTTAGATTTAGGGGAGACCCAGTACTTC.

The count of this clone is one. The chain's CDR3 is CASSLDRTDTQYF. For the CDR3, the DNA is TGTGCCAGCAGCCTGGACAGGACAGATACGCAGTATTTT. The J gene is TRBJ2-3, the V gene TRBV7-9, with 7 bases matching TRBD1. The CDR3 extends over 13 amino acids. Germline CDR1 and CDR2: SEHNR and FQNEAQ (reference sequence). Trimming removed 5 bases from V and 3 bases from J; junction bases left unmatched: 2.

The chain uses TRBV28 and TRBJ1-2; TRBD1 matches 9 bases. Looked up from germline, CDR1 is MDHEN and CDR2 is SYDVKM. V lost 2 bases and J lost 5; bases outside the gene matches: 3. The CDR3 is 14 residues long. This CDR3 is CASSLGDRVYGYTF. The CDR3 nucleotides read TGTGCCAGCAGTTTAGGGGACAGGGTATATGGCTACACCTTC.

The chain employs TRBV6-4 and TRBJ1-3, with no clear D. The germline V and J ends were trimmed by 3 bases and 4 bases, with 7 bases remaining between them. CDR3 size: 13 residues. Germline values: CDR1 MRHNA, CDR2 SNTAGT. The chain's CDR3 is CASSDYTGNTIYF. CDR3 in DNA: TGTGCCAGCAGTGATTACACCGGAAACACCATATATTTT.

This chain connects TRBV30 to TRBJ2-1; 7 bases are a match to TRBD2. Germline lookup yields CDR1 GTSNPN and CDR2 SVGIG (reference sequence). The V gene end was trimmed by 1 base and the J gene end by 6 bases; junction bases not matched to a gene: 3. This CDR3 comprises 13 residues. The CDR3 here is CAWSGASGNEQFF. CDR3 nucleotide sequence: TGTGCCTGGAGTGGGGCTAGCGGCAATGAGCAGTTCTTC.

This clone has a single count. The chain links TRBV7-8 to TRBJ2-7; 12 bases align to TRBD2. Germline V gene lookup returns CDR1 SGHVS and CDR2 FQNEAQ. The J segment lost 5 bases and the V segment lost 0 bases, leaving 8 bases of the junction unmatched. CDR3 length: 17 residues. CDR3 in DNA: TGTGCCAGCAGCTTAGCGCGCCGGACTAGCGGGATCCACGAGCAGTACTTC. Protein sequence: CASSLARRTSGIHEQYF.

The chain joins TRBV19 to TRBJ2-1; 7 nucleotides match TRBD2. There are 18 residues in the CDR3. The germline V gene encodes CDR1 LNHDA and CDR2 SQIVND (reference sequence). Losses at the gene ends were 0 bases for V and 1 base for J; bases not matched to a gene: 9. CDR3 protein: CASSIEAGEALSYNEQFF. The DNA for the CDR3 is TGTGCCAGTAGTATAGAGGCGGGAGAAGCACTTTCCTACAATGAGCAGTTCTTC.

A word on this clone: The same CDR3 arises from other DNA sequences in this sample as well. This chain connects TRBV18 to TRBJ1-2; 8 bases align to TRBD1. Looked up from germline, CDR1 is KGHSH and CDR2 is LQKENI. Trimming at V came to 3 bases and at J to 6 bases, leaving 3 bases not matched to a gene. This CDR3 comprises 13 residues. The CDR3 DNA is TGTGCCAGCTCACCCCTACAGGGGGATGGCTACACCTTC. Its translation: CASSPLQGDGYTF.

This chain uses TRBV6-4 with TRBJ2-1, with 11 bases fitting TRBD2. Germline CDR1 reads MRHNA; CDR2 reads SNTAGT. V lost 6 bases and J lost 5; bases outside the gene matches: 6. The CDR3 totals 15 residues. CDR3 sequence (DNA): TGTGCCAGCAGCCGTACTAGCGGGGGAGACAATGAGCAGTTCTTC. Amino acids: CASSRTSGGDNEQFF.

This clone has more than one count but fewer than ten. The rearrangement joins TRBV7-8 to TRBJ2-7, with 9 bases matching TRBD2. V shed 1 base and J 1 base; nucleotides not matched to a gene: 2. This CDR3 region has 15 residues. Germline V CDR1 and CDR2: SGHVS, FQNEAQ. CDR3 sequence reads: CASSLGLAVSYEQYF. The CDR3 DNA reads as TGTGCCAGCAGCTTAGGACTAGCGGTATCCTACGAGCAGTACTTC.

J is TRBJ1-6 and V is TRBV6-5, with 9 bases lining up with TRBD1. Germline CDR1 reads MNHEY; CDR2 reads SVGAGI. The V segment lost 3 bases and the J segment 9 bases; nucleotides outside the gene matches: 6. This CDR3 comprises 15 residues. The CDR3 nucleotides read TGTGCCAGCAGTTATGTACAGGGGGCGCGTTCACCCCTCCACTTT. This gives the protein CASSYVQGARSPLHF.

The chain links TRBV3-1 (or the pseudogene TRBV3-2) to TRBJ1-4; possibly TRBD1 for D (5 bases). V lost 2 bases to trimming and J lost 9 bases, with 16 bases between them. Germline CDR1 is LGHDT and CDR2 is YNNKEL (reference sequence). The CDR3 is 15 amino acids. The CDR3 sequence is CASSQSPGGAKKLFF. CDR3 DNA: TGTGCCAGCAGCCAATCGCCGGGGGGTGCGAAAAAACTGTTTTTT.

The rearrangement joins TRBV7-9 to TRBJ2-7; D gene ambiguous. V was pared by 1 base and J by 2 bases, with 9 bases between. The germline V gene encodes CDR1 SEHNR and CDR2 FQNEAQ (reference sequence). The CDR3 runs to 14 residues. The CDR3 bases are TGTGCCAGCAGCTTAGGATTAGGGACCTACGAGCAGTACTTC. It specifies CASSLGLGTYEQYF.

This clone appeared a few times. The V call is TRBV5-5, the J call TRBJ1-5; D gene uncertain. This CDR3 contains 14 residues. Trimming removed 0 bases from V and 2 bases from J, with 6 bases in between. CDR1 is SGHKS and CDR2 is YYEKEE in the germline V gene (reference sequence). CDR3 DNA: TGTGCCAGCAGCTTGGTAGCAGGCAATCAGCCCCAGCATTTT. It specifies CASSLVAGNQPQHF.

The chain is built from TRBV20-1 and TRBJ2-3, with unresolved D. The V gene lost 3 bases and the J gene lost 7 bases, with 5 bases spanning the gap. CDR3 length: 10 residues. The germline CDR1 and CDR2 sequences are DFQATT and SNEGSKA (reference sequence). The CDR3 DNA reads TGCAGTGCTAGCGGGTATACGCAGTATTTT. This gives the protein CSASGYTQYF.

This clone appeared a few times. CDR3 nucleotides: TGTGCCAGCTCATACGGACTAGCGGGAAACAATGAGCAGTTCTTC. Amino acids: CASSYGLAGNNEQFF. This chain connects TRBV2 to TRBJ2-1, with TRBD2 matching 12 bases. Per the germline V gene, CDR1 is SNHLY and CDR2 is FYNNEI. The length of the CDR3 is 15 residues. With V trimmed by 8 bases and J by 5 bases, 7 bases remained unmatched.

The chain carries TRBV2 and TRBJ1-3; D not certain. CDR3 length equals 13 residues. Germline assignment: CDR1 SNHLY and CDR2 FYNNEI. Trimming stripped 4 bases from V and 4 bases from J, with 8 bases between. The CDR3 DNA sequence: TGTGCCAGCAGTGGGGAATCGGGAAACACCATATATTTT. It encodes CASSGESGNTIYF.

The chain combines TRBV7-9 with TRBJ2-7; D is unresolved. This CDR3 region has 11 residues. Germline V lookup: CDR1 SEHNR, CDR2 FQNEAQ (reference sequence). With 0 bases removed from V and 5 bases from J, the gap between germline ends came to 2 bases. CDR3 sequence (DNA): TGTGCCAGCAGCTTAGCGGACGAGCAGTACTTC. Translating it yields CASSLADEQYF.

J is TRBJ2-5 and V is TRBV6-5, with D tentatively TRBD1 (5 bases). Per germline, CDR1 MNHEY and CDR2 SVGAGI. CDR3 length: 15 residues. The germline V and J ends were trimmed by 5 bases and 4 bases, with 17 bases remaining between them. The CDR3 loop is CASSTSDTLGETQYF. The CDR3 DNA sequence: TGTGCCAGCAGTACCTCGGACACCCTTGGAGAGACCCAGTACTTC.

The chain recombines TRBV28 with TRBJ1-5; no clear D. Looked up from germline, CDR1 is MDHEN and CDR2 is SYDVKM. V lost 3 bases and J 8 bases, leaving 14 bases between the germline ends. The CDR3 has 14 amino acids. CDR3 in amino acids: CASSLSSRMEPQHF. The CDR3, as DNA: TGTGCCAGCAGTTTGTCCAGTAGGATGGAGCCCCAGCATTTT.

This clone was counted a single time. The rearrangement links TRBV18 to TRBJ2-7; D is possibly TRBD2 (6 bases). The V and J ends lost 0 bases and 4 bases respectively, with 13 bases between them. The CDR3 extends over 15 amino acids. Germline V gene data show CDR1 as KGHSH and CDR2 as LQKENI. Here the CDR3 DNA reads TGTGCCAGCTCACCACCGGCAGGAGGGGAGTACGAGCAGTACTTC. Encoded protein: CASSPPAGGEYEQYF.

The chain is built from TRBV12-3 or TRBV12-4 and TRBJ2-5; D tentatively fits TRBD1 or TRBD2 (5 bases each). V lost 3 bases to trimming and J lost 5 bases, with 10 bases between them. The CDR3 length is 13 residues. The CDR3 is CASSLGPAETQYF. The CDR3, as DNA: TGTGCCAGCAGTTTGGGACCGGCGGAGACCCAGTACTTC.

The rearrangement joins TRBV18 to TRBJ1-3, with D perhaps matching TRBD1 (5 bases). V dropped 2 bases and J dropped 4 bases, with 12 bases sitting between them. Per the germline V gene, CDR1 is KGHSH and CDR2 is LQKENI. This CDR3 has 15 amino acids. This chain's CDR3 is CASSPIWGDGNTIYF. In DNA form, the CDR3 reads TGTGCCAGCTCACCAATTTGGGGGGACGGAAACACCATATATTTT.

The gene calls are TRBV10-1 and TRBJ1-1; 7 positions match TRBD1. Trimming took 6 bases from V and 2 from J; bases not matched to a gene: 6. The CDR3 is made up of 14 amino acids. Germline CDR1 is WNHNN and CDR2 is SYGVQD (reference sequence). CDR3 DNA: TGCGCCAGCAGCACGACAGGGATCAACACTGAAGCTTTCTTT. As protein: CASSTTGINTEAFF.

The genes are TRBV10-2 and TRBJ2-4; tentatively, D is TRBD1 or TRBD2 (6 bases each). Germline V gives CDR1 WSHSY, CDR2 SAAADI. The CDR3 sequence is 13 residues long. The V end lost 6 bases, the J end lost 8 bases, and 14 bases lay between the germline ends. The CDR3 sequence: CASRAGGGDIQYF. For the CDR3, the DNA is TGCGCCAGCAGGGCCGGGGGCGGGGACATTCAGTACTTC.